What follows is one TCR beta chain and its context. Its antigen is still unknown. The data originate from a study of identical twins. TCRdb re-derived calls from the 5' RACE reads in MiXCR, one entry per CDR3 protein. Found here are about 530,000 distinct CDR3 sequences, approximately 20% of them singletons; the top ten hold 0.4% to 0.6%. Trimming took 8 bases from V and 6 from J, leaving 20 bases between them. CDR1 DFQATT and CDR2 SNEGSKA come from the germline V gene (reference sequence). This CDR3 comprises 14 residues. Study-wide points: The study found that models underestimated out-of-frame TCR alpha sharing in monozygotic twins. These conclusions were based on statistical analysis (cross-sectional, not following the same donors). Insertions were reduced in abundant cord blood beta clonotypes but not in memory repertoires. Surplus twin overlap in beta out-of-frame sequences was less pronounced.

The same sample was also studied in work on yellow fever vaccine responses in identical twins.

V usage is TRBV20-1 and J usage is TRBJ2-1, with D tentatively TRBD2 (6 bases). This clonotype was obtained from a woman aged 18 to 35 in good health. Sequenced material: CD4+ T cells sorted from blood. Here the CDR3 reads CSLEWGVKSNEQFF. The CDR3 DNA is TGCAGTTTGGAATGGGGGGTTAAGAGCAATGAGCAGTTCTTC.